The 3 T cell receptor beta chains below were found in one sample sequenced in a study of regulatory T cells in long-lasting Graves disease (dated by TCRdb to about 2021). The library was generated by multiplex PCR. TCRdb lists the instrument as Illumina HiSeq 4000. To build TCR beta libraries, CDR3 regions were amplified by Arm-PCR using iRepertoire HTBI primers. TCRdb trimmed public reads at Q25 via fastp, called clones via MiXCR and kept in-frame beta chains. One record per CDR3 amino acid sequence lists the most common genes and DNA. The sample contains around 420,000 distinct CDR3 sequences, 14% to 15% of them found a single time. The top ten clones comprise approximately 7.6% of the sample. Sample time point, as interpreted from the label and publication: newly diagnosed GD, antithyroid drugs for less than 3 months. For both TCR sequencing and RNA sequencing, RNA was extracted from PBMCs in TRIzol.

This sample also appeared in a second study, on T cells in Graves' hyperthyroidism and ophthalmopathy.

This specimen was peripheral blood mononuclear cells (PBMCs), taken at new diagnosis, from a patient treated with antithyroid drugs. The receptors shown here come from a woman aged 40-49 years with Graves disease. Donor details come from another sample of the same person, matched by shared clones.

The chain carries TRBV12-5 and TRBJ2-7, with 9 bases fitting TRBD2. V lost 0 bases, J lost 3 bases, and 6 bases stayed unmatched. There are 16 residues in the CDR3. Germline V gives CDR1 LGHNT, CDR2 FRNRAP. The DNA of the CDR3 is TGTGCTAGTGGTTTGGTAAGCGGGAGGACGCGCTACGAGCAGTACTTC. Amino acid sequence: CASGLVSGRTRYEQYF.

This clonotype has just a few counts. The chain employs TRBV28 and TRBJ1-4; D is perhaps TRBD1 (6 bases). This CDR3 contains 17 residues. Trimming left V 3 bases short and J 0 bases short, with 14 bases between. The germline gives CDR1 MDHEN, CDR2 SYDVKM. For the CDR3, the DNA is TGTGCCAGCAGTTTGCCGGACAGCGTTGCAACTAATGAAAAACTGTTTTTT. Translating gives CASSLPDSVATNEKLFF.

The CDR3 sequence is CASSGPGLAGEQYF. CDR3 DNA sequence: TGTGCCAGCAGCGGGCCGGGACTAGCGGGTGAGCAGTACTTC. V gene TRBV9 combines with J gene TRBJ2-7, with 12 bases identical to TRBD2. CDR1 is SGDLS, CDR2 YYNGEE, per germline. The CDR3 is 14 residues long. With 3 bases clipped from V and 7 bases from J, the junction kept 5 bases outside the gene matches.